The clone carrying this TCR beta chain was found once. The source of the sample is a study of neurological immune-mediated disorders. The cDNA came from 5'RACE with 10-nucleotide random UMIs. Over 170 million TCR-beta sequences from 15-18 subjects were obtained in each sequencing run. TCRdb reprocessed the 5' RACE reads with MiXCR, giving one entry per CDR3 protein. The sample lists approximately 87,000 distinct CDR3 sequences, roughly 14% occurring once. With V trimmed by 2 bases and J by 8 bases, 20 bases remained unmatched. This CDR3 region has 20 residues. Germline V gene lookup returns CDR1 SGHAT and CDR2 FQNNGV.

The clonotype originates from a woman between 45 and 65 years old in good health. The sequencing sample was made of PBMCs. The chain couples TRBV11-2 to TRBJ2-3, with 12 nucleotides matching TRBD2. Here the CDR3 reads CASSLTVGLAGWNRRSTQYF. DNA for the CDR3: TGTGCCAGCAGCTTAACGGTCGGACTAGCGGGATGGAATCGTCGTAGTACGCAGTATTTT.